This TCR beta chain was identified in a study of T-cell reconstitution after alpha-beta-depleted transplantation in children. Worth noting for this clonotype: The target antigen is unknown.

It was with unique molecular identifiers that the TCRbeta library was prepared. Via MiXCR, TCRdb re-called the PCR reads, giving one row per CDR3 protein. The sample lists hundreds of thousands of distinct CDR3 sequences, over 10% occurring once. The ends were cut back, 2 bases at V and 8 bases at J, with 13 bases in the middle. CDR1 MDHEN and CDR2 SYDVKM come from the germline V gene. This CDR3 comprises 14 residues. General study results and limits: After transplant, at about two months, alpha-beta T cells were reportedly derived from several hundred expanded graft clones. Surviving recipient T cells and thymic progenitors underlay high day-60 TCRbeta diversity in some patients. After one year, T-cell counts and TCRbeta diversity mostly came from new T cells.

The chain recombines TRBV28 with TRBJ2-1; no clear D gene. Sequenced here: PBMCs, mostly from graft donor cells, sampled 360 days after TCRalphabeta/CD19-depleted stem cell transplant. This receptor was identified in a male patient between 5 and 17 years old who had a stem cell transplant for acute myeloid leukemia, so the T cells may come from the graft donor. In DNA, the CDR3 is TGTGCCAGCAGTTTAGGATTAGCATGGGATGAGCAGTTCTTC. Translated, it gives CASSLGLAWDEQFF.